This is a list of T cell receptor beta chains from one sample in a study of blood T cells in healthy people across ages. TCRdb itself ran the 5' RACE reads through MiXCR, one entry per CDR3 protein. The sample records roughly 800,000 distinct CDR3 sequences, approximately 35% being singletons. Sequencing was carried out using blood. Receptor source: a man between 18 and 35 years old in good health. Both conserved end residues are trimmed from each CDR3. Part of the rows lack a size; the others show once, few, many or a class for expanded clones.

v_call | clone_size | cdr3_aa
TRBV6-5 | few | ASSYSADGSYNEQF
TRBV9 | few | ASSPSGGGALGTDTQY
TRBV5-5 | - | ASSLSGVIGNEQY
TRBV12-3/TRBV12-4 | - | ASTTGGGDTQY
TRBV5-1 | - | ASRAGGSSTDTQY
TRBV7-2 | - | AGSVSGPFPARDTQY
TRBV12-3/TRBV12-4 | many | ASSSTGGDDEQF
TRBV4-1 | few | ASSQGSGRTNTEAF
TRBV9 | few | ASSHTGGSYGYT
TRBV20-1 | many | SATPGLAGSRDTQY
TRBV12-3/TRBV12-4 | - | ASSQMTGTEHTDTQY
TRBV12-5 | few | ASGLAETYSYEQY
TRBV6-2/TRBV6-3 | few | ASRLSGGSYNEQF
TRBV15 | - | ATSRARGRGGNTIY
TRBV5-1 | - | ASSPDGDSYEQY
TRBV5-1 | few | ASTDSMNTEAF
TRBV20-1 | - | SASTGTGESNEQF
TRBV12-3/TRBV12-4 | many | ASRTSETQY
TRBV9 | many | ASSVALGETQY
TRBV18 | - | ASSPSGSQKETQY
TRBV7-2 | few | ASSFTGELTGYT
TRBV20-1 | - | SARHGGNTEAF